One and the same sample provided the 11 T cell receptor beta chains below, sequenced in a study of blood T cell repertoires in COVID-19. Some clones are missing from TCRdb's copy, which holds only in-frame ones; the method was immunoSEQ multiplex PCR. The sample consists of 88,000 or so clones, around 88% of them appearing once. The sample was peripheral blood. All receptors derive from a man between 60 and 70 years old with acute or convalescent COVID-19.

V and J are TRBV27 and TRBJ2-2; TRBD1 aligns across 9 bases. In germline, CDR1 is MNHEY, CDR2 SMNVEV (reference sequence). This CDR3 region has 16 residues. Trimming at V came to 5 bases and at J to 6 bases, leaving 10 bases not matched to a gene. CDR3 bases: TGTGCCAGCAGTCAAACCGGGACAGGGTCGTCCGGGGAGCTGTTTTTT. Residues: CASSQTGTGSSGELFF.

The chain joins TRBV3-1 (or the pseudogene TRBV3-2) to TRBJ1-6; D remains unclear. V was shortened by 6 bases and J by 7 bases, with 16 bases between the two germline ends. The CDR3 sequence is 15 residues long. Germline CDR1 and CDR2: LGHDT and YNNKEL (reference sequence). The CDR3 loop reads CASSWEPVQNSPLHF. CDR3 DNA: TGTGCCAGCAGTTGGGAGCCAGTCCAAAATTCACCCCTCCACTTT.

The chain is built from TRBV11-3 and TRBJ1-5, with no clear D. The germline gives CDR1 SGHNT, CDR2 YENEEA. The CDR3 totals 17 residues. Trimming pared 1 base from V and 0 bases from J, leaving 13 bases between. The chain's CDR3 is CASSLAYRCYSNQPQHF. DNA of the CDR3: TGTGCCAGCAGCTTAGCGTACCGGTGTTATAGCAATCAGCCCCAGCATTTT.

V usage is TRBV3-1 (or the pseudogene TRBV3-2) and J usage is TRBJ2-1; possibly TRBD1 for D (5 bases). Deletions cut 0 bases from V and 10 bases from J, with 10 bases between. The CDR3 is 13 amino acids. CDR1 and CDR2 from the germline V gene are LGHDT and YNNKEL (reference sequence). CDR3 residues: CASSQDTYREQFF. CDR3 coding DNA: TGTGCCAGCAGCCAAGATACATACAGGGAGCAGTTCTTC.

V is TRBV7-2 and J is TRBJ2-7, with 7 positions matching TRBD2. CDR3 length: 16 residues. Germline assignment: CDR1 SGHTA and CDR2 FQGNSA. V was pared by 1 base and J by 3 bases, with 9 bases of the junction left unmatched. CDR3 DNA: TGTGCCAGCAGCTTAGAGTTCGCTAGCGGTCTCTACGAGCAGTACTTC. Translating gives CASSLEFASGLYEQYF.

This sequence joins TRBV30 and TRBJ1-1; D unclear. CDR3 size: 14 residues. V shed 3 bases and J shed 1 base, with 12 bases lying between them. Germline V gene lookup returns CDR1 GTSNPN and CDR2 SVGIG (reference sequence). Here the CDR3 DNA reads TGTGCCTGGAGCGGCGGGCAGCCGAACACTGAAGCTTTCTTT. Translating gives CAWSGGQPNTEAFF. The full variable domain, its missing parts supplied by reference TRBV30 and TRBJ1-1, is SQTIHQWPATLVQPVGSPLSLECTVEGTSNPNLYWYRQAAGRGLQLLFYSVGIGQISSEVPQNLSASRPQDRQFILSSKKLLLSDSGFYLCAWSGGQPNTEAFFGQGTRLTVV.

V gene TRBV19 combines with J gene TRBJ1-5; 10 bases are a match to TRBD1. The CDR3 is 17 amino acids. CDR1 LNHDA and CDR2 SQIVND come from the germline V gene (reference sequence). The ends lost 2 bases at V and 3 bases at J; junction bases unmatched: 7. This CDR3 is CASSIRGDRGFNQPQHF. The DNA for the CDR3 is TGTGCCAGTAGTATAAGGGGGGACAGGGGTTTCAATCAGCCCCAGCATTTT.

The chain carries TRBV5-6 and TRBJ2-1; 8 nucleotides agree with TRBD2. The CDR3 spans 16 residues. CDR1 SGHDT and CDR2 YYEEEE come from the germline V gene. V dropped 0 bases and J dropped 9; count of bases not matched to a gene: 11. CDR3 protein: CASSLDGGRRTVEQFF. Here the CDR3 DNA reads TGTGCCAGCAGCTTGGATGGCGGGAGGCGAACGGTTGAGCAGTTCTTC. Combining the CDR3 with reference TRBV5-6 and TRBJ2-1 gives the whole variable domain DAGVTQSPTHLIKTRGQQVTLRCSPKSGHDTVSWYQQALGQGPQFIFQYYEEEERQRGNFPDRFSGHQFPNYSSELNVNALLLGDSALYLCASSLDGGRRTVEQFFGPGTRLTVL.

V is TRBV10-2 and J is TRBJ2-1; the match to TRBD2 covers 13 bases. Unmatched junction bases numbered 5, after V lost 1 base and J lost 8 bases. The CDR3 extends over 16 amino acids. Germline V lookup: CDR1 WSHSY, CDR2 SAAADI. CDR3 bases: TGCGCCAGCAGTGAGTTACTAGCGGGAGGGGGCGATGAGCAGTTCTTC. Translation: CASSELLAGGGDEQFF.

The rearrangement links TRBV5-1 to TRBJ2-2; no clear D. In germline, CDR1 is SGHRS, CDR2 YFSETQ. CDR3 length equals 15 residues. The V end lost 0 bases, the J end lost 0 bases, and 6 bases lay between the germline ends. The chain's CDR3 is CASSLDGANTGELFF. In DNA, the CDR3 is TGCGCCAGCAGCTTGGACGGAGCGAACACCGGGGAGCTGTTTTTT.

J is TRBJ2-2 and V is TRBV15; D is unresolved. The CDR3 spans 14 residues. Trimming removed 0 bases at V and 5 bases at J, with 7 bases between. CDR1 LNHNV and CDR2 YYDKDF come from the germline V gene (reference sequence). The CDR3 coding sequence is TGTGCCACCAGCAGAGATCCGCGGACCGGGGAGCTGTTTTTT. Translated, it gives CATSRDPRTGELFF. The full variable domain, completed using reference TRBV15 and TRBJ2-2, is DAMVIQNPRYQVTQFGKPVTLSCSQTLNHNVMYWYQQKSSQAPKLLFHYYDKDFNNEADTPDNFQSRRPNTSFCFLDIRSPGLGDTAMYLCATSRDPRTGELFFGEGSRLTVL.